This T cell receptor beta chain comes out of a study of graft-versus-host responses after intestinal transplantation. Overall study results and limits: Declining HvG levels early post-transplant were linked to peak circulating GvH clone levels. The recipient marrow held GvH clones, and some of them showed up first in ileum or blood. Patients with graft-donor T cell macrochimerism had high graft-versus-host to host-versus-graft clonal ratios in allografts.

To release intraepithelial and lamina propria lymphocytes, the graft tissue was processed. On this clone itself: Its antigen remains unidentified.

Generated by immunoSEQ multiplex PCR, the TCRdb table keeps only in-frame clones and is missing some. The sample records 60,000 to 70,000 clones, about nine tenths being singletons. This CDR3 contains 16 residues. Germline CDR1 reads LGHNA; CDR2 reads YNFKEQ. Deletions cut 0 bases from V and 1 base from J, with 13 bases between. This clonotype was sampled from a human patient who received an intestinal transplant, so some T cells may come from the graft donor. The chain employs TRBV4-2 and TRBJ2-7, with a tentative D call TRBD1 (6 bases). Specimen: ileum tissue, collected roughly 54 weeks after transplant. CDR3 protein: CASSQERQAPSYEQYF. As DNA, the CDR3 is TGTGCCAGCAGCCAAGAAAGACAGGCCCCGTCCTACGAGCAGTACTTC.